The next 20 T cell receptor beta chains were all read from a single sample in a study of metastatic and nonmetastatic thyroid tumors. TCRdb re-called clones via MiXCR from the PCR reads. The table includes some 11,000 clones, just under 30% detected once. Prior to thyroid surgery, none of the patients had received any treatment. The sample taken for sequencing was tumor tissue. These receptors originate from a female donor with papillary thyroid cancer or a benign thyroid nodule (not recorded which). Some clones in this sample may be carry-over from other donors' samples.

The chain carries TRBV20-1 and TRBJ2-5, with D tentatively TRBD1 (7 bases). Trimming removed 5 bases at V and 4 bases at J, with 14 bases between. The CDR3 contains 13 residues. Per the germline V gene, CDR1 is DFQATT and CDR2 is SNEGSKA (reference sequence). The CDR3 loop reads CSASQGGGETQYF. The CDR3 coding sequence is TGCAGTGCTTCCCAGGGGGGTGGAGAGACCCAGTACTTC.

This clone is labeled medium-sized (0.01 to 0.1%). This sequence joins TRBV13 and TRBJ1-2; D is undetermined. Germline lookup yields CDR1 PRHDT and CDR2 FYEKMQ (reference sequence). The CDR3 sequence is 14 residues long. With 2 bases removed from V and 2 bases from J, the gap between germline ends came to 9 bases. The CDR3, as DNA: TGTGCCAGCAGCTTATTTCTGAGAAACTATGGCTACACCTTC. Amino acids: CASSLFLRNYGYTF.

The sample holds a few counts of this clone. CDR3 amino acids: CASSYEQYF. The CDR3 DNA reads TGTGCCAGCAGCTATGAGCAGTACTTC. The J gene is TRBJ2-7, the V gene TRBV5-8, with D unclear. The V end lost 3 bases, the J end lost 7 bases, and 2 bases lay between the germline ends. This CDR3 has 9 residues. The germline V gene encodes CDR1 SGHTS and CDR2 YDEGEE.

This clone was counted only a few times. The CDR3 sequence is CASSYTEIRNDQFF. CDR3 coding DNA: TGTGCCAGCAGTTACACGGAGATTCGCAATGATCAATTCTTC. This chain joins TRBV6-5 and TRBJ2-1; no reliable D call. The CDR3 is made up of 14 amino acids. V was shortened by 2 bases and J by 16 bases, with 21 bases between the two germline ends. The germline V gene has CDR1 MNHEY and CDR2 SVGAGI.

This clone was seen many times. CDR3 DNA sequence: TGTGCCAGCAGCCCCCCTCCCAAGGGTACGCTTCAGCCCCAGCATTTT. This translates into CASSPPPKGTLQPQHF. The J gene is TRBJ1-5, the V gene TRBV28; D ambiguous. The CDR3 consists of 16 residues. Trimming removed 6 bases from V and 6 bases from J, with 21 bases in between. CDR1 and CDR2 from the germline V gene are MDHEN and SYDVKM.

This chain connects TRBV3-1 to TRBJ2-5; D is uncertain. The CDR3 spans 14 residues. Germline CDR1 and CDR2: LGHDT and YNNKEL (reference sequence). V was trimmed by 3 bases and J by 5 bases, leaving 13 bases between them. This CDR3 is CASSQSTGRETQYF. As DNA, the CDR3 is TGTGCCAGCAGCCAGTCTACGGGTAGGGAGACCCAGTACTTC.

This clone was seen many times. V usage is TRBV5-4 and J usage is TRBJ2-5; a possible D gene is TRBD1 (6 bases). The CDR3 runs 13 residues. The germline CDR1 and CDR2 sequences are SGHNT and YYREEE (reference sequence). Trimming cost V 4 bases and J 4 bases, with 11 bases left between them. The CDR3 sequence: CASSEQGRETQYF. The CDR3, as DNA: TGTGCCAGCAGCGAACAGGGTAGAGAGACCCAGTACTTC.

This clone is medium-sized. This chain uses TRBV20-1 with TRBJ2-1; TRBD2 matches 7 bases. V dropped 5 bases and J dropped 0; count of bases not matched to a gene: 10. CDR1 and CDR2 from the germline V gene are DFQATT and SNEGSKA (reference sequence). The CDR3 consists of 16 residues. DNA for the CDR3: TGCAGTGCTCCCCCCCTTGGCGGGAGCTCCTACAATGAGCAGTTCTTC. Translating gives CSAPPLGGSSYNEQFF.

In this sample, this clone is medium-sized. The V call is TRBV6-1, the J call TRBJ1-1, with TRBD1 matching over 7 bases. The CDR3 has 15 amino acids. V lost 4 bases and J lost 1; bases outside the gene matches: 6. Germline CDR1 and CDR2: MNHNS and SASEGT. CDR3 bases: TGTGCCAGCAGTGGACAGGGAGTAGAGAACACTGAAGCTTTCTTT. Its translation is CASSGQGVENTEAFF.

This clone is medium-sized. V usage is TRBV20-1 and J usage is TRBJ2-3, with no clear D. In germline, CDR1 is DFQATT, CDR2 SNEGSKA (reference sequence). CDR3 size: 14 residues. Deletions cut 3 bases from V and 6 bases from J, with 16 bases between. CDR3 amino acids: CSASLRVQGDTQYF. The CDR3 coding sequence is TGCAGTGCTAGTCTACGGGTCCAAGGGGATACGCAGTATTTT.

The chain combines TRBV3-1 with TRBJ2-7; D possibly matches TRBD1 or TRBD2 (5 bases each). The ends were cut back, 5 bases at V and 7 bases at J, with 21 bases in the middle. The CDR3 sequence is 15 residues long. The V gene's germline CDR1 is LGHDT and CDR2 YNNKEL (reference sequence). The CDR3 region is CASSSGTSGMSEQYF. The CDR3 coding sequence is TGTGCCAGCAGCTCCGGGACCTCCGGAATGAGTGAGCAGTACTTC.

The chain uses TRBV5-1 and TRBJ2-3; 9 nucleotides match TRBD1. The germline V gene has CDR1 SGHRS and CDR2 YFSETQ. The CDR3 has 14 residues. V lost 5 bases, J lost 4 bases, and 5 bases stayed unmatched. CDR3 in DNA: TGCGCCAGCAGTACAGGGGGCCGGTCAGATACGCAGTATTTT. It is translated as CASSTGGRSDTQYF.

This clone was seen many times. The chain uses TRBV10-3 and TRBJ2-1, with D possibly being TRBD2 (6 bases). The CDR3 runs to 16 residues. Trimming shortened V by 7 bases and J by 0 bases, and 16 bases separated the two germline ends. The germline CDR1 and CDR2 sequences are ENHRY and SYGVKD. CDR3 protein: CAITDNTGSSYNEQFF. The CDR3 nucleotides are TGTGCCATCACCGACAACACCGGGAGCTCCTACAATGAGCAGTTCTTC.

This rearrangement joins TRBV4-1 to TRBJ2-7, with a tentative D call TRBD1 (6 bases). V shed 4 bases and J shed 4 bases, with 17 bases lying between them. This CDR3 region has 15 residues. CDR1 MGHRA and CDR2 YSYEKL come from the germline V gene. In nucleotides, the CDR3 is TGCGCCAGCAGCCCTTTACAGGGCGGTCAATACGAGCAGTACTTC. Protein product: CASSPLQGGQYEQYF.

This clone was seen many times. The gene calls are TRBV18 and TRBJ1-1; a weak D match, TRBD1 (6 bases). Trimming removed 6 bases from V and 0 bases from J, with 14 bases in between. This CDR3 region has 15 residues. Germline CDR1 KGHSH, CDR2 LQKENI. The CDR3 reads CASSPNRDLNTEAFF. DNA of the CDR3: TGTGCCAGCTCGCCGAACAGGGATTTGAACACTGAAGCTTTCTTT.

V and J are TRBV6-2 or TRBV6-3 and TRBJ2-3; 7 bases line up with TRBD1. CDR1 and CDR2 (germline): MNHEY, SVGEGT. V lost 2 bases and J lost 1; bases outside the gene matches: 3. This CDR3 is 15 amino acids long. The CDR3 protein is CASSYLTGGTDTQYF. In DNA form, the CDR3 reads TGTGCCAGCAGTTACCTCACAGGGGGCACAGATACGCAGTATTTT.

This chain uses TRBV11-3 with TRBJ2-7, with D hard to call. Germline V lookup: CDR1 SGHNT, CDR2 YENEEA. Trimming stripped 4 bases from V and 6 bases from J, with 7 bases between. There are 11 residues in the CDR3. CDR3 amino acids: CASSSAIEQYF. In DNA, the CDR3 is TGTGCCAGCAGCTCCGCTATCGAGCAGTACTTC.

The chain employs TRBV27 and TRBJ2-2, with D possibly being TRBD2 (5 bases). The CDR3 has 14 amino acids. V dropped 6 bases and J dropped 3 bases, with 11 bases sitting between them. From germline, CDR1 is MNHEY and CDR2 SMNVEV (reference sequence). Here the CDR3 DNA reads TGTGCCAGCAGCCAAACTAGAGACACCGGGGAGCTGTTTTTT. This sequence encodes CASSQTRDTGELFF.

The chain recombines TRBV20-1 with TRBJ2-1; 9 nucleotides line up with TRBD2. Trimming removed 1 base from V and 1 base from J; junction bases left unmatched: 17. Germline V lookup: CDR1 DFQATT, CDR2 SNEGSKA (reference sequence). The CDR3 covers 20 residues. This CDR3 is CSARVRDTKRGVGSYNEQFF. CDR3 in DNA: TGCAGTGCTAGAGTAAGGGACACTAAGCGGGGGGTAGGTTCCTACAATGAGCAGTTCTTC.

The genes are TRBV5-5 and TRBJ2-7; no clear D gene. The V and J ends lost 0 bases and 12 bases respectively, with 16 bases between them. The CDR3 is 13 residues long. Germline V gives CDR1 SGHKS, CDR2 YYEKEE (reference sequence). CDR3 nucleotide sequence: TGTGCCAGCAGCTTGGTAAGCAGTGAATTATCGTACTTC. Protein sequence: CASSLVSSELSYF.